This passage covers 23 T cell receptor beta chains from one sample sequenced in a study of T cell responses to AZD1222 COVID-19 vaccine. Repertoires were generated with immunoSEQ multiplex PCR, while TCRdb's copy carries only in-frame clones and drops some. The table records around 80,000 clones, about 88% of them present only once. The sample was peripheral blood, taken on day 0 of AZD1222 vaccination. The receptors come from an adult in good health.

The chain employs TRBV5-8 and TRBJ2-7, with D hard to call. V lost 5 bases and J lost 9, with 6 bases in between. Germline lookup yields CDR1 SGHTS and CDR2 YDEGEE. The CDR3 runs 9 residues. The CDR3 protein is CASRFGQYV. CDR3 nucleotides: TGTGCCAGCAGGTTTGGGCAGTACGTC.

The table lists this clone with a count of one. This chain uses TRBV2 with TRBJ1-2, with D unresolved. The V end was cut by 3 bases, the J end by 5 bases, with 7 bases between. The germline gives CDR1 SNHLY, CDR2 FYNNEI. This CDR3 has 12 residues. This CDR3 is CASSEQSYGYTF. For the CDR3, the DNA is TGTGCCAGCAGTGAGCAGTCTTATGGCTACACCTTC.

The gene calls are TRBV27 and TRBJ1-2; 11 bases align to TRBD1. CDR1 is MNHEY and CDR2 is SMNVEV in the germline V gene (reference sequence). Trimming cost V 6 bases and J 8 bases; bases outside gene matches: 14. The CDR3 is 16 amino acids. The CDR3 protein is CASSSTLDRGLRGYTF. The CDR3 DNA is TGTGCCAGCAGCTCCACCTTGGACAGGGGGCTGCGGGGCTACACCTTC.

This clone was seen just once. V is TRBV7-9 and J is TRBJ1-6; D not resolved. V was cut by 5 bases and J by 9 bases, with 14 bases left in between. The germline gives CDR1 SEHNR, CDR2 FQNEAQ (reference sequence). The CDR3 loop spans 14 amino acids. The chain's CDR3 is CASSRPNDGSPLHF. In DNA, the CDR3 is TGTGCCAGCAGCCGCCCTAATGATGGTTCACCCCTCCACTTT.

This clone is a singleton in its sample. V is TRBV14 and J is TRBJ1-1; D is unresolved. CDR3 length: 13 amino acids. Germline CDR1 reads SGHDN; CDR2 reads FVKESK. Deletions cut 4 bases from V and 5 bases from J, with 11 bases between. The CDR3 DNA sequence: TGTGCCAGCAGCCCATACGGTCGAACTGAAGCTTTCTTT. Protein product: CASSPYGRTEAFF. Supplemented by reference TRBV14 and TRBJ1-1, the full variable domain reads EAGVTQFPSHSVIEKGQTVTLRCDPISGHDNLYWYRRVMGKEIKFLLHFVKESKQDESGMPNNRFLAERTGGTYSTLKVQPAELEDSGVYFCASSPYGRTEAFFGQGTRLTVV.

The chain links TRBV5-1 to TRBJ2-3; TRBD1 is a possible D gene (6 bases). V lost 0 bases, J lost 5 bases, and 16 bases lay in between. The CDR3 contains 16 residues. CDR1 SGHRS and CDR2 YFSETQ come from the germline V gene. The CDR3 nucleotides read TGCGCCAGCAGCTTGGATTTGGGACAACAGGGAGATACGCAGTATTTT. Its protein is CASSLDLGQQGDTQYF.

The rearrangement links TRBV5-6 to TRBJ1-3; a weak D match, TRBD1 (5 bases). Germline V gene data show CDR1 as SGHDT and CDR2 as YYEEEE. This CDR3 has 14 amino acids. V was trimmed by 4 bases and J by 3 bases, leaving 11 bases between them. CDR3 nucleotide sequence: TGTGCCAGCAGCCCCGGGACTTATGGAAACACCATATATTTT. Translated: CASSPGTYGNTIYF.

V is TRBV4-1 and J is TRBJ2-7; no clear D. The CDR3 totals 14 residues. V lost 5 bases and J lost 0, with 11 bases in between. Germline loops: CDR1 MGHRA, CDR2 YSYEKL. This chain's CDR3 is CASSFLSNSYEQYF. The CDR3 DNA reads TGCGCCAGCAGCTTCTTGTCGAACTCCTACGAGCAGTACTTC.

The chain links TRBV6-1 to TRBJ2-7; TRBD1 aligns across 9 bases. CDR1 and CDR2 (germline): MNHNS, SASEGT. V lost 6 bases, J lost 3 bases, and 9 bases stayed unmatched. There are 15 residues in the CDR3. The CDR3 DNA follows: TGTGCCAGCAGACCGAGGGGACAGGGTAACTACGAGCAGTACTTC. As protein: CASRPRGQGNYEQYF.

V gene TRBV27 combines with J gene TRBJ1-1; no reliable D call. The CDR3 runs 13 residues. The ends were cut back, 5 bases at V and 5 bases at J, with 12 bases in the middle. CDR1 and CDR2 from the germline V gene are MNHEY and SMNVEV (reference sequence). CDR3 nucleotide sequence: TGTGCCAGCAGTCCCAGGCGCGGGACTGAAGCTTTCTTT. As protein: CASSPRRGTEAFF.

The CDR3: CATSLGTGVSYEQYV. CDR3 nucleotide sequence: TGTGCCACCAGCCTAGGGACAGGGGTATCCTACGAGCAGTACGTC. The gene calls are TRBV15 and TRBJ2-7; 10 bases match TRBD1. Trimming at V came to 5 bases and at J to 1 base, leaving 5 bases not matched to a gene. Looked up from germline, CDR1 is LNHNV and CDR2 is YYDKDF (reference sequence). This CDR3 region has 15 residues.

This clone was recorded a few times. The chain combines TRBV9 with TRBJ2-5; the D is unclear. This CDR3 region has 15 residues. Germline lookup yields CDR1 SGDLS and CDR2 YYNGEE. Trimming removed 0 bases from V and 1 base from J, with 10 bases in between. The CDR3 protein is CASSVGILTQETQYF. In nucleotides, the CDR3 is TGTGCCAGCAGCGTAGGAATTTTGACCCAAGAGACCCAGTACTTC.

This clone was seen a few times. The chain couples TRBV6-2 or TRBV6-3 to TRBJ2-1, with 7 bases identical to TRBD2. V dropped 4 bases and J dropped 3; count of bases not matched to a gene: 3. This CDR3 is built from 14 residues. Germline loops: CDR1 MNHEY, CDR2 SVGEGT. CDR3 protein: CASSSGLVYNEQFF. The CDR3 DNA reads as TGTGCCAGCAGTTCCGGACTAGTCTACAATGAGCAGTTCTTC.

This rearrangement joins TRBV10-3 to TRBJ2-7, with D uncertain. V was trimmed by 0 bases and J by 0 bases, leaving 9 bases between them. CDR1 ENHRY and CDR2 SYGVKD come from the germline V gene. This CDR3 comprises 15 residues. The CDR3 DNA reads TGTGCCATCAGTGAGTCGACAAGCAGCTCCTACGAGCAGTACTTC. It yields the protein CAISESTSSSYEQYF.

The chain joins TRBV7-9 to TRBJ1-2, with no clear D. The CDR3 extends over 17 amino acids. Germline V CDR1 and CDR2: SEHNR, FQNEAQ (reference sequence). Trimming stripped 5 bases from V and 2 bases from J, with 21 bases between. CDR3 sequence (DNA): TGTGCCAGCAGCCAAAGTAGAGTCCGTCCGGAGAACTATGGCTACACCTTC. Translating gives CASSQSRVRPENYGYTF.

CDR3 nucleotides: TGCGCCAGCAGCGCACCGGGACATTCAAACGAGCAGTACGTC. It codes for CASSAPGHSNEQYV. The V call is TRBV5-1, the J call TRBJ2-7; perhaps TRBD1 as D (6 bases). The germline gives CDR1 SGHRS, CDR2 YFSETQ. This CDR3 comprises 14 residues. The germline V and J ends were trimmed by 4 bases and 5 bases, with 16 bases remaining between them.

The J gene is TRBJ2-5, the V gene TRBV7-9; D gene unclear. The germline V gene has CDR1 SEHNR and CDR2 FQNEAQ (reference sequence). The V and J ends lost 0 bases and 3 bases respectively, with 11 bases between them. The CDR3 runs 15 residues. CDR3 protein: CASSLAWSREETQYF. The CDR3 bases are TGTGCCAGCAGCTTAGCGTGGAGTAGGGAAGAGACCCAGTACTTC.

This chain joins TRBV15 and TRBJ2-1; 15 nucleotides align to TRBD2. The trim removed 5 bases at V and 10 bases at J, leaving 6 bases unmatched. Germline CDR1 LNHNV, CDR2 YYDKDF (reference sequence). This CDR3 has 15 amino acids. CDR3 residues: CATSPRTSGREEQFF. Written as DNA, the CDR3 is TGTGCCACCAGCCCCAGGACTAGCGGGAGGGAGGAGCAGTTCTTC.

The chain combines TRBV5-1 with TRBJ2-2; D could derive from TRBD1 or TRBD2 (5 bases each). The V gene lost 4 bases and the J gene lost 7 bases, with 14 bases spanning the gap. The CDR3 sequence is 14 residues long. CDR1 is SGHRS, CDR2 YFSETQ, per germline. The CDR3 bases are TGCGCCAGCAGCCCCGGGACCCAGGGCGGGGAGCTGTTTTTT. Translation gives CASSPGTQGGELFF. Using reference TRBV5-1 and TRBJ2-2 for the parts outside the CDR3, the full variable domain is KAGVTQTPRYLIKTRGQQVTLSCSPISGHRSVSWYQQTPGQGLQFLFEYFSETQRNKGNFPGRFSGRQFSNSRSEMNVSTLELGDSALYLCASSPGTQGGELFFGEGSRLTVL.

The V and J genes are TRBV7-9 and TRBJ1-2, with D possibly being TRBD1 (5 bases). The ends were cut back, 5 bases at V and 2 bases at J, with 18 bases in the middle. This CDR3 contains 16 residues. Germline V gene lookup returns CDR1 SEHNR and CDR2 FQNEAQ (reference sequence). CDR3 sequence (DNA): TGTGCCAGCAGCCCCGGTGGGGCTTCAGTGAACTATGGCTACACCTTC. Translation: CASSPGGASVNYGYTF.

The chain links TRBV11-3 to TRBJ2-3; D unclear. V lost 1 base to trimming and J lost 4 bases, with 3 bases between them. The CDR3 has 12 residues. The germline CDR1 and CDR2 sequences are SGHNT and YENEEA. The CDR3 region is CASSLVADTQYF. DNA for the CDR3: TGTGCCAGCAGCTTAGTGGCAGATACGCAGTATTTT.

The chain has TRBV21-1 and TRBJ2-1; whether TRBD1, the table's D call, matches the DNA was not checked. TRBV21-1 is a recognized pseudogene. The CDR3 is 18 residues long. The CDR3 reads CASSKENYPGQGRDEQFF. CDR3 nucleotides: TGTGCCAGCAGCAAAGAAAATTACCCGGGACAGGGGAGGGATGAGCAGTTCTTC.

V usage is TRBV13 and J usage is TRBJ2-5; D perhaps matches TRBD2 (5 bases). With 5 bases removed from V and 9 bases from J, the gap between germline ends came to 19 bases. From germline, CDR1 is PRHDT and CDR2 FYEKMQ (reference sequence). CDR3 length: 14 residues. In DNA form, the CDR3 reads TGTGCCAGCAGCCTACGGGCGAGGGTGTTGGCCCAGTACTTC. Its protein product is CASSLRARVLAQYF.